This T cell receptor (beta chain) is drawn from a study of breast tumors, draining lymph nodes, adjacent tissues. Findings and caveats of the study: Compared with lymph nodes, tumors were less diverse; compared with nontumor tissue, more. The lymph node origin of tumor T cells was framed as consistent with a hypothesis, not demonstrated. Tumor and nontumor repertoires were significantly more similar in luminal-like than in basal-like breast cancer. Most tumor T cells seemingly derive from lymph node, then expand in tumor.

The CDR3 spans 15 residues. With 6 bases clipped from V and 2 bases from J, the junction kept 5 bases outside the gene matches. Samples came from axillary lymph nodes draining the breast cancer. A remark on this clonotype: The target antigen is unknown. Given a much more abundant clone one base away, this may be a read error. This CDR3 is missing its conserved last phenylalanine or tryptophan, likely due to a read error.

Each CDR3 protein gets one entry after TCRdb re-called the multiplex PCR reads with MiXCR. The sample lists about 80,000 distinct CDR3 sequences, around 20% occurring once. The receptor was derived from a female donor with breast cancer. Some clones in this sample may be carry-over from other donors' samples. V gene TRBV12-3 or TRBV12-4 combines with J gene TRBJ2-3; 10 nucleotides match TRBD2. The sample was axillary lymph node tissue. The CDR3 here is CASSRGTSDTDTQYL. As DNA, the CDR3 is TGTGCCAGCAGCCGTGGGACTAGCGACACAGATACGCAGTATCTT.